This is a list of T cell receptor beta chains from one sample in a study of T cell repertoires in cytomegalovirus infection. Their antigens are not known. A single record per CDR3 protein comes from TCRdb applying MiXCR to the reads. The table records under 300,000 distinct CDR3 sequences, under 25% of them present only once. Sequenced material: cultured PBMCs, taken from culture after CMV antigen stimulation. The receptor set was obtained from a human donor in good health (CMV status not recorded). Some clones in this sample may be carry-over from other donors' samples. Both conserved end residues are part of each CDR3. A D gene is named only where the DNA matches it firmly. Clone size appears in some rows only: once, few, many, or a class for an expanded clone.

clone_size j_call v_call d_call cdr3_aa cdr3_nt
. TRBJ2-5 TRBV7-4 TRBD2 CASSPPTGTSGVLETQYF TGTGCCAGCAGCCCACCTACCGGGACTAGCGGGGTCCTCGAGACCCAGTACTTC
. TRBJ1-1 TRBV29-1 . CSVGAGGLNTEAFF TGCAGCGTAGGGGCAGGCGGTCTGAACACTGAAGCTTTCTTT
. TRBJ2-5 TRBV24-1 . CATSDYREEETQYF TGTGCCACCAGTGATTACAGGGAGGAGGAGACCCAGTACTTC
once TRBJ2-5 TRBV19 . CASSTLIGLTEETQYF TGTGCCAGTAGTACACTTATAGGACTGACGGAGGAGACCCAGTACTTC
. TRBJ2-3 TRBV27 . CAIRGDTDTQYF TGTGCCATCCGCGGGGACACAGATACGCAGTATTTT
many TRBJ2-5 TRBV7-2 . CASSSLAVQETQYF TGTGCCAGCAGCTCCTTGGCGGTACAAGAGACCCAGTACTTC
few TRBJ1-1 TRBV6-1 . CASSEQGQNTEAFF TGTGCCAGCAGTGAACAGGGACAGAACACTGAAGCTTTCTTT
. TRBJ1-3 TRBV5-1 . CASRFDLHSGNTIYF TGCGCCAGCAGATTCGACCTACACTCTGGAAACACCATATATTTT
many TRBJ1-1 TRBV28 . CASTIRGGAEAFF TGTGCCAGCACCATACGGGGGGGCGCTGAAGCTTTCTTT
. TRBJ2-5 TRBV7-4 . CASSGKGDYQETQYF TGTGCCAGCAGCGGCAAGGGGGACTACCAAGAGACCCAGTACTTC
. TRBJ2-1 TRBV14 . CASSQFLGDEQFF TGTGCCAGCAGCCAATTTCTGGGGGATGAGCAGTTCTTC
many TRBJ2-3 TRBV7-2 TRBD2 CASSLTSGMGTDTQYF TGTGCCAGCAGCCTCACTAGCGGGATGGGGACAGATACGCAGTATTTT
. TRBJ1-1 TRBV30 TRBD1 CAWSPGQGEAFF TGTGCCTGGTCCCCGGGACAGGGGGAAGCTTTCTTT
. TRBJ1-5 TRBV11-2 . CASSSTNSNQPQHF TGTGCCAGCAGCTCTACAAATAGCAATCAGCCCCAGCATTTT
many TRBJ2-1 TRBV7-2 . CASSLAEGPNEQFF TGTGCCAGCAGCTTAGCGGAAGGCCCCAATGAGCAGTTCTTC
many TRBJ2-4 TRBV7-2 . CASSLAGAKNIQYF TGTGCCAGCAGCTTAGCCGGGGCCAAAAACATTCAGTACTTC
. TRBJ2-1 TRBV6-1 . CASSEVGQYNEQFF TGTGCCAGCAGTGAAGTGGGACAATACAATGAGCAGTTCTTC
. TRBJ2-3 TRBV12-5 TRBD2 CASGLDLADTDTQYF TGTGCTAGTGGTTTGGATCTAGCGGACACAGATACGCAGTATTTT
many TRBJ2-1 TRBV7-9 . CASSLEREQFF TGTGCCAGCAGCTTAGAGAGAGAGCAGTTCTTC
. TRBJ2-1 TRBV9 . CASSGHQGSINELFF TGTGCCAGCAGCGGACACCAGGGATCGATCAATGAGCTGTTCTTC
many TRBJ2-1 TRBV7-2 . CASSLGGVLRNEQFF TGTGCCAGCAGCTTAGGGGGAGTTCTAAGAAATGAGCAGTTCTTC
. TRBJ2-5 TRBV20-1 TRBD2 CSAERLAGGGTQYF TGCAGTGCTGAAAGACTAGCGGGAGGGGGGACCCAGTACTTC
. TRBJ2-3 TRBV6-5 . CASSYSANTDTQYF TGTGCCAGCAGTTACTCGGCTAACACAGATACGCAGTATTTT
few TRBJ2-2 TRBV7-9 . CASSFGVATGELFF TGTGCCAGCAGCTTTGGAGTTGCTACCGGGGAGCTGTTTTTT
. TRBJ2-3 TRBV11-2 TRBD2 CASSSPWGLAGGTDTQYF TGTGCCAGCAGCTCGCCATGGGGACTAGCGGGAGGGACAGATACGCAGTATTTT
few TRBJ1-6 TRBV19 TRBD1 CASTRGQNNSPLHF TGTGCCAGTACTAGGGGGCAGAATAATTCACCCCTCCACTTT
. TRBJ1-1 TRBV5-6 . CASSLAGRAVGNTEAFF TGTGCCAGCAGCTTGGCGGGCAGGGCAGTGGGGAACACTGAAGCTTTCTTT
. TRBJ1-2 TRBV27 . CASRKRQSNYGYTF TGTGCCAGCAGGAAGCGTCAGTCCAACTATGGCTACACCTTC